This T cell receptor beta chain derives from a study of shared clonotypes between healthy human individuals. The CDR3 totals 13 residues. In germline, CDR1 is MNHEY, CDR2 SVGAGI. The V and J ends lost 5 bases and 5 bases respectively, with 13 bases between them. Sequenced by immunoSEQ multiplex PCR; TCRdb stores in-frame clones only, minus some. The table records approximately 640,000 clones, approximately 79% of them present only once. Subsets obtained from CD4+ cells comprised CD45RA+ naive and CD45RA-negative memory cells. The receptor's source is a woman aged 25 to 39 in good health. The chain links TRBV6-5 to TRBJ2-7; no clear D. The sequencing input was memory CD4+ T cells sorted from blood. The subset is: CD45RA-negative fraction. This CDR3 is CASSPGVSHEQYF. The CDR3 nucleotides read TGTGCCAGCAGTCCAGGCGTGTCTCACGAGCAGTACTTC.